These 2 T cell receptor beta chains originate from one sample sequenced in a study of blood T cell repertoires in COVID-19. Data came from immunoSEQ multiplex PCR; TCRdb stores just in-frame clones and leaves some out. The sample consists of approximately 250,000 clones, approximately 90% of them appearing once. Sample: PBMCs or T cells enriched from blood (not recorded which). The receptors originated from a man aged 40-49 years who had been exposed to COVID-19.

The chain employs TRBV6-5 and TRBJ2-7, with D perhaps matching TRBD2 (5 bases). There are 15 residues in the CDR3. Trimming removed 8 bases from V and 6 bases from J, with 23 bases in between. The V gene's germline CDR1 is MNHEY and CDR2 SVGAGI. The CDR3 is CASGTPGRGRPEQYF. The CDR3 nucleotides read TGTGCCAGCGGCACCCCGGGTCGAGGGCGCCCCGAGCAGTACTTC.

As DNA, the CDR3 is TGTGCCACCAGCACAGGCTGGACAGACATAATGACTAGCGGGAGCCCCTACGAGCAGTACTTC. It is translated as CATSTGWTDIMTSGSPYEQYF. The chain recombines TRBV15 with TRBJ2-7; the match to TRBD2 covers 12 bases. Germline assignment: CDR1 LNHNV and CDR2 YYDKDF (reference sequence). The CDR3 totals 21 residues. Trimming took 4 bases from V and 2 from J; bases not matched to a gene: 21.